This TCR beta chain is from a study of cytomegalovirus exposure and HLA in healthy donors. Study at large: In a later analysis, it was reported that the approximately 110 validation repertoires had been produced on the same platform as the roughly 650 repertoires belonging to the first cohort. Study results and limitations: According to reports, the classifier identified cytomegalovirus status with high specificity and sensitivity. According to a later analysis, TCR clusters from the first cohort tended to co-occur in the roughly 110 validation repertoires. The investigators catalogued about 170 TCR beta chains as cytomegalovirus-associated.

Using immunoSEQ multiplex PCR, the repertoire was profiled, and TCRdb retains in-frame clones only, with some absent. Of approximately 150,000 clones in the sample, around 85% were seen once. With respect to this clone: Its antigen is currently unknown.

The V gene end was trimmed by 4 bases and the J gene end by 4 bases; junction bases not matched to a gene: 7. The CDR3 contains 16 residues. Germline lookup yields CDR1 SGHNT and CDR2 YYREEE (reference sequence). Sequenced input: PBMCs. This TCR was recovered from a man aged 25 to 45 in good health and CMV-seropositive. V usage is TRBV5-4 and J usage is TRBJ2-3; 12 bases are shared with TRBD2. The CDR3 sequence: CASSPSGGAWADTQYF. In DNA, the CDR3 is TGTGCCAGCAGCCCTAGCGGGGGGGCTTGGGCAGATACGCAGTATTTT.